The entry below gives a single TCR beta chain sequence along with its context. Its antigen is not known. This record comes from a study of T-cell memory formation after mild COVID-19. Study context: TCR clusters mostly belonged to single donors.

Trimming removed 2 bases from V and 0 bases from J; junction bases left unmatched: 8. Germline CDR1 reads LGHNA; CDR2 reads YSLEER. This CDR3 is built from 18 residues. The study's findings and limits: Day 15 to 85 contracting clones showed balanced CD4/CD8; day 15 to 37 expanders favored CD4+. Contracting CD4+ clones were located mainly in CM and EM, and CD8+ clones in EMRA.

TCRdb redid the calling of the 5' RACE reads with MiXCR, one entry per CDR3 protein. Of 450,000 to 650,000 distinct CDR3 sequences listed, 20% to 25% are singletons. The sample was PBMCs or a T cell subset sorted from them (not recorded which). The gene calls are TRBV4-3 and TRBJ2-1; 9 bases line up with TRBD2. This receptor was identified in an adult woman who had mild COVID-19 (a few samples of this study predate the infection). Cell type and time point are not known. CDR3 sequence: CASSQNSGRTHSYNEQFF. The CDR3 nucleotides read TGCGCCAGCAGCCAAAATAGCGGGAGAACTCACTCCTACAATGAGCAGTTCTTC.